Listed below are T cell receptor beta chains from one sample, sequenced in a study of T cells in localized non-small cell lung cancer. The protocol was immunoSEQ multiplex PCR, while the TCRdb copy is restricted to in-frame clones and leaves out a portion. Of fewer than 35,000 clones in the sample, 94% are singletons; the top ten hold around 0.73%. The starting material was peripheral blood, obtained before any cancer treatment. Receptors were obtained from a woman aged 35 to 70 with stage I lung adenocarcinoma. The CDR3 runs from the conserved cysteine through the conserved F or W. The D gene is left open where the match is weak. Clone size is not always given. Where it is, it says once, few, many or a class for expanded clones.

TRBV5-1	TRBJ1-1	-	-	TGCGCCAGCAGCTTGGGTCAGACAGCCTTCATGAACACTGAAGCTTTCTTT	CASSLGQTAFMNTEAFF
TRBV10-2	TRBJ1-5	-	-	TGCGCCAGCAGTGATTATGGGGATCAGCCCCAGCATTTT	CASSDYGDQPQHF
TRBV7-2	TRBJ1-1	TRBD1	-	TGTGCCAGCAGCGACTTCGGGACAGCGAACACTGAAGCTTTCTTT	CASSDFGTANTEAFF
TRBV19	TRBJ1-4	-	-	TGTGCCAGTAGTACCTACCATGGAATCCGGCATGAAAAACTGTTTTTT	CASSTYHGIRHEKLFF
TRBV7-3	TRBJ1-2	TRBD1	-	TGTGCCAGCAGCTTAACGGTCTACCAACCCTGGCGACAGGGTAGGGGAGCTAACTATGGCTACACCTTC	CASSLTVYQPWRQGRGANYGYTF
TRBV4-1	TRBJ2-1	TRBD2	-	TGCGCCAGCAGCCGAGGACTAGGAGCCAATGAGCAGTTCTTC	CASSRGLGANEQFF
TRBV7-9	TRBJ2-2	-	-	TGTGCCAGCAGCTTAGGGGCGAACACCGGGGAGCTGTTTTTT	CASSLGANTGELFF
TRBV6-5	TRBJ1-4	-	-	TGTGCCAGCAGAGACAGCTCAACTAATGAAAAACTGTTTTTT	CASRDSSTNEKLFF
TRBV7-2	TRBJ2-1	TRBD2	-	TGTGCCAGGATACCCCTATGGGCGGGAGGGCTAGAGCAGTTCTTC	CARIPLWAGGLEQFF
TRBV7-9	TRBJ1-4	-	once	TGTGCCAGCAGCTTCCGCAGCTCTAATGAAAAACTGTTTTTT	CASSFRSSNEKLFF